This T cell receptor (beta chain) was sequenced for a study of T cell clones after liver transplantation (dated by TCRdb to about 2019). With regard to the full study: ITN030ST, the source of the samples, was a randomized trial that attempted immunosuppression withdrawal within 2 years of liver transplantation. After a pre-transplant mixed lymphocyte reaction, TCRbeta sequencing was used to pinpoint donor-reactive T cell clones, which were subsequently tracked in post-transplant blood. As an antigen-independent comparator for the donor-reactive sequences, third party-reactive TCRbeta sequences from pre-transplant MLRs were identified as well. Three of the eight recipients were HCV-positive; the others were transplanted for non-autoimmune, non-viral indications. The subjects received no induction therapy and were kept on standard immunosuppression until randomization at 12-24 months post-transplant. Tolerance was defined as complete immunosuppression withdrawal for at least one year with no rise in liver enzymes beyond twice the upper limit of normal. Blood samples were taken pre-transplant, pre-randomization before withdrawal, and post-randomization after full withdrawal or failed withdrawal. A cohort of 8 liver transplant recipients was studied, of whom 3 were classified as tolerant and 5 as non-tolerant. Results and caveats for the whole study, not just this receptor: The decline in donor-reactive sequences exceeded the decline in third party-reactive sequences, suggesting partial antigen-specific deletion that was unrelated to withdrawal success. Without allograft tissue specimens, donor-reactive T cells may have migrated into the graft rather than being deleted. The conclusions were preliminary, being limited by small, heterogeneous patient numbers and by non-standardized post-transplant time points. After accounting for repertoire turnover, donor-reactive detection was significantly reduced in 7 of 8 subjects for CD4 and 8 of 8 for CD8. In two subjects, low numbers of available donor cells limited the measurable donor-reactive repertoire. In most of the 8 subjects, regardless of tolerance or HCV status, circulating donor-reactive CD4 TCRbeta sequences dropped significantly post-transplant.

Remarks on this clone: The antigen it recognizes is unknown. No base qualities exist here, and no much larger clone lies one base off it.

Thawed unstimulated PBMCs were stained for CD3, CD4 and CD8 and FACS-sorted into CD3+CD4+ and CD3+CD8+ populations. All 8 studied subjects were randomized to withdrawal of immunosuppression. Genomic DNA was isolated with the Qiagen DNeasy Blood and Tissue Kit. High-throughput TCRbeta CDR3 sequencing of frozen genomic DNA was performed by immunoSEQ, with PCR amplification, mapping, bias correction and internal controls included. Processing in the source paper ran as follows. Productive rearrangements were retained, and unique TCRbeta sequences were defined by the CDR3 nucleotide sequence together with the V and J gene. For a sequence to be called donor-reactive, it needed a frequency of at least 0.01% and at least 5-fold expansion in CFSE-low cells compared with unstimulated pre-transplant cells. To ensure at least 90% detection power, minimum frequency thresholds were set for each subject based on that subject's lowest-template unstimulated sample. Jensen-Shannon divergence between the top 1000 TCRbeta sequences after and before transplant was used to measure repertoire turnover. Changes in detection of donor-reactive sequences were assessed with two-sided Fisher's exact tests. Here the immuneACCESS table is served through TCRdb, limited to in-frame sequences with V and J called. Missing clones are a known gap in these copies; in checked studies unresolved V genes cover under half, and the rest lacks a known reason. Clone size and V and J calls were adopted from that table, with D and trimming inferred from the DNA. This sample is represented by about 80,000 clones; roughly 85% of them were singletons. 0.47% of the sample goes to the ten largest clones.

Based on the germline V gene, the CDR1 and CDR2 sequences are SGHNT and YENEEA. The V end loses 1 base and the J end loses 0 bases, and a stretch of 4 bases separates them. The CDR3 numbers 13 residues from cysteine through phenylalanine. CDR3 DNA is the only sequence kept; it has 39 bases, read in frame from the first base. The material was CD4+ T cells from blood, obtained just over 45 months after liver transplant. The V and J genes are TRBV11-3 and TRBJ2-7; the D segment cannot be called with confidence. The source of this sequence is a human patient who received a liver transplant. Some T cells may have been brought in with the graft after a transplant. CDR3 reads: CASSLGSSYEQYF. The DNA sequence is given as TGTGCCAGCAGCTTAGGCAGCTCCTACGAGCAGTACTTC. Joined to the reference TRBV11-3 and TRBJ2-7 proteins, this CDR3 gives the full variable domain: EAGVVQSPRYKIIEKKQPVAFWCNPISGHNTLYWYLQNLGQGPELLIRYENEEAVDDSQLPKDRFSAERLKGVDSTLKIQPAELGDSAVYLCASSLGSSYEQYFGPGTRLTVT.